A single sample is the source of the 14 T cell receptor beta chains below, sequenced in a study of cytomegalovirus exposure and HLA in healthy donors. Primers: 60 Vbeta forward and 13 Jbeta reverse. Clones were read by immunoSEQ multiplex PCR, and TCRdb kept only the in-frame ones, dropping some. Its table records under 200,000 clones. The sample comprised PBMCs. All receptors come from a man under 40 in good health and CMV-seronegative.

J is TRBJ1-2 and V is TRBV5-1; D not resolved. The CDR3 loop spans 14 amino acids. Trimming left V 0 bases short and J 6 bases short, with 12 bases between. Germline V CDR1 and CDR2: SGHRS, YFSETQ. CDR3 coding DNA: TGCGCCAGCAGCTTGGCCGAGAGGCCGGATGGCTACACCTTC. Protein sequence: CASSLAERPDGYTF.

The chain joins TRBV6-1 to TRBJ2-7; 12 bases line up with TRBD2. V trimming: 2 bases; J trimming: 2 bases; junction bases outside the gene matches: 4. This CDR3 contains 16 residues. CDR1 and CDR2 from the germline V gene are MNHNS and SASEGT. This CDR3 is CASSEQSSGRAYEQYF. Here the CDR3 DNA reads TGTGCCAGCAGTGAACAGTCTAGCGGGAGGGCCTACGAGCAGTACTTC.

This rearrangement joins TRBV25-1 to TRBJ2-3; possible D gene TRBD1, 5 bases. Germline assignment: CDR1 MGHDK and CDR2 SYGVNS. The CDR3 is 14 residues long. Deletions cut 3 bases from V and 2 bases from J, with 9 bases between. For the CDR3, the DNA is TGTGCCAGCAGTGATTGGACAATCACAGATACGCAGTATTTT. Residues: CASSDWTITDTQYF. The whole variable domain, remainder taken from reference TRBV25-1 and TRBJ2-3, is EADIYQTPRYLVIGTGKKITLECSQTMGHDKMYWYQQDPGMELHLIHYSYGVNSTEKGDLSSESTVSRIRTEHFPLTLESARPSHTSQYLCASSDWTITDTQYFGPGTRLTVL.

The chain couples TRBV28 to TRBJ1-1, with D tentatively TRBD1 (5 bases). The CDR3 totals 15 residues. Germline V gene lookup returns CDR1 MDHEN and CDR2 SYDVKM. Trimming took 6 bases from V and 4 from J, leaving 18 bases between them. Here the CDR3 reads CASSLGGGVPTEAFF. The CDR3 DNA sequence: TGTGCCAGCAGCCTTGGCGGAGGGGTTCCCACTGAAGCTTTCTTT.

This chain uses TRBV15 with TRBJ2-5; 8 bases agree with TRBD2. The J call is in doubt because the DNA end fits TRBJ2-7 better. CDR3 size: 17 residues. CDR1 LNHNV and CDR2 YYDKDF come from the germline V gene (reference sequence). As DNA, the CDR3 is TGTGCCACCAGACCGGGGTTGGCGGGAGGTCTACTCTACGAGCAGTACTTC. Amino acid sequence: CATRPGLAGGLLYEQYF.

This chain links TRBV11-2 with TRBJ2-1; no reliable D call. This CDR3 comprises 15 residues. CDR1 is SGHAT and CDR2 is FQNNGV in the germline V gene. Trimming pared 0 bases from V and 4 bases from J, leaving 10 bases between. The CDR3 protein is CASSLEQWSYNEQFF. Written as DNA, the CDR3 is TGTGCCAGCAGCTTAGAGCAGTGGTCTTACAATGAGCAGTTCTTC.

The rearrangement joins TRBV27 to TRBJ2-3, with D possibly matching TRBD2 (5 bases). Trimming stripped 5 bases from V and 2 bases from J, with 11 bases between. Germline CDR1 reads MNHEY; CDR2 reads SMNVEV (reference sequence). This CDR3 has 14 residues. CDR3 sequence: CASSPGLPTDTQYF. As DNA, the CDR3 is TGTGCCAGCAGTCCCGGACTTCCCACAGATACGCAGTATTTT.

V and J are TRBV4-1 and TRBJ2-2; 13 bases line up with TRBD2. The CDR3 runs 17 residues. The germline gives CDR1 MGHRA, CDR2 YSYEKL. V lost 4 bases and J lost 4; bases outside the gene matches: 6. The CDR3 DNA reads TGCGCCAGCAGCCCCCGGACTAGCGGGAGTTCCACCGGGGAGCTGTTTTTT. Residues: CASSPRTSGSSTGELFF.

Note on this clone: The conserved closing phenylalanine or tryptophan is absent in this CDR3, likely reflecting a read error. The CDR3 region has the DNA TGTGCCATCAGTGTTAGGGGGACAGGGGGTTACTATGGCTACACCCTC. It codes for CAISVRGTGGYYGYTL. J is TRBJ1-2 and V is TRBV10-3; 11 nucleotides match TRBD1. Losses at the gene ends were 4 bases for V and 3 bases for J; bases not matched to a gene: 7. The CDR3 length is 16 residues. Germline loops: CDR1 ENHRY, CDR2 SYGVKD.

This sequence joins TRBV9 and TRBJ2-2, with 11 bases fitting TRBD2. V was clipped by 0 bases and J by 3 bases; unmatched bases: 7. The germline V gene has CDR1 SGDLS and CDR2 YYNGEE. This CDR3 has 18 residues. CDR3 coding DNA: TGTGCCAGCAGCGTAGAAGATAGCGGGAGGGCGTACACCGGGGAGCTGTTTTTT. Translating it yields CASSVEDSGRAYTGELFF.

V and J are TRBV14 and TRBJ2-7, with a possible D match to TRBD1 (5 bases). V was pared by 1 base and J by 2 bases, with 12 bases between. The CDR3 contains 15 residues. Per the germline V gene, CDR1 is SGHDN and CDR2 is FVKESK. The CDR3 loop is CASSQGWGPTYEQYF. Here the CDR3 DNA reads TGTGCCAGCAGCCAAGGATGGGGCCCCACCTACGAGCAGTACTTC.

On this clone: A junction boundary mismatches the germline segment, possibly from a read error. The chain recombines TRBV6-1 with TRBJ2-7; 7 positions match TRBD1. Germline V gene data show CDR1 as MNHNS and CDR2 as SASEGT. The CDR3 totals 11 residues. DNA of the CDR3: TGTGCCAGCAGTGTTTCAGGGACAGTCGTCTTC. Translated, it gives CASSVSGTVVF.

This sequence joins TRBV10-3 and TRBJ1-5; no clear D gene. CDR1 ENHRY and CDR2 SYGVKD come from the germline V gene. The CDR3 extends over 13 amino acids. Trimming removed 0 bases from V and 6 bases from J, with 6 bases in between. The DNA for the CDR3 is TGTGCCATCAGTGAGTCCGGAGGTCAGCCCCAGCATTTT. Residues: CAISESGGQPQHF.

The CDR3 DNA reads TGTGCCAGCAGCCCTCAAGCAGGGGCGTCTGAAGCTTTCTTT. Its translation is CASSPQAGASEAFF. The V call is TRBV6-5, the J call TRBJ1-1, with D possibly TRBD1 on 6 matching bases. Trimming shortened V by 6 bases and J by 6 bases, and 17 bases separated the two germline ends. This CDR3 is 14 amino acids long. The germline gives CDR1 MNHEY, CDR2 SVGAGI.